This T cell receptor beta chain was sequenced for a study of molecular identifiers for immune sequencing clone quantification. TCRdb reprocessed the PCR reads via MiXCR and lists one record per CDR3 protein. The sample holds some 320,000 distinct CDR3 sequences; roughly 24% are singletons and the top ten take around 0.74%. Comments on this clonotype: Antigen unknown. An end of the junction does not agree with germline; a read error may underlie this.

Study-wide results and caveats: The study found clones above 20 RNA copies held over 98% of effector molecules and under 1% in naive cells.

Sequenced input: naive CD8+ T cells from blood, with Jurkat cell RNA spiked in. Subset defined: FACS-sorted CD8+CD4-CCR7+CD45RA+ naive T cells. The TCR originated in a human donor in good health. Some libraries in this study had Jurkat cell RNA spiked in.

The DNA of the CDR3 is TGTGCCGGTAGTCTTGCGACAGTTAGCAATCAGCCCCAGCATTTT. Its translation: CAGSLATVSNQPQHF. This chain connects TRBV19 to TRBJ1-5; D may be TRBD1 (5 bases). The CDR3 sequence is 15 residues long. Germline loops: CDR1 LNHDA, CDR2 SQIVND (reference sequence).